This paragraph covers one TCR beta chain sequence. The protocol was immunoSEQ multiplex PCR, while the TCRdb copy is restricted to in-frame clones and leaves out a portion. Seen here are about 100,000 clones, about 96% observed once, and the top ten hold just over 2%. These data originate in a study of OX40 agonist ivuxolimab in advanced cancers. CDR3 length equals 12 residues. V gave up 7 bases and J gave up 6 bases, with 12 bases separating them. Germline CDR1 LNHNV, CDR2 YYDKDF (reference sequence). The source material was CD4+ or CD8+ T cells sorted from blood, sampled in a trial of the OX40 agonist ivuxolimab. This TCR came from an adult with an advanced solid tumor such as melanoma, head and neck, liver or kidney cancer. The rearrangement uses TRBV15 and TRBJ1-2, with a possible D match to TRBD1 (6 bases). As DNA, the CDR3 is TGTGCCACCATGAAGGGGGGTAATGGCTACACCTTC. This gives the protein CATMKGGNGYTF.